This T cell receptor beta chain was documented in a study of cytomegalovirus exposure and HLA in healthy donors. Study-level background: Per a later analysis, the approximately 620 first-cohort and fewer than 150 validation repertoires shared one platform.

The CDR3 has 15 residues. The germline V gene encodes CDR1 LNHDA and CDR2 SQIVND (reference sequence). V gave up 6 bases and J gave up 0 bases, with 12 bases separating them. Produced via immunoSEQ multiplex PCR; TCRdb's table is partial and in-frame only. The repertoire consists of roughly 250,000 clones, with roughly 86% occurring once and the leading ten covering less than 1.5%. Study-wide results and limits: More than 150 TCR beta chains were listed as cytomegalovirus-associated. The classifier, whose performance was assessed in both the original and validation cohorts, reportedly diagnosed cytomegalovirus status with high specificity and sensitivity.

Details on this clone: Its specificity is not known.

The sample was PBMCs. V gene TRBV19 combines with J gene TRBJ2-1; no clear D. This receptor was taken from a woman aged 25 to 45 in good health and CMV-seropositive. The CDR3 reads CASRSRKSSYNEQFF. Written as DNA, the CDR3 is TGTGCCAGTAGGAGCCGAAAGAGCTCCTACAATGAGCAGTTCTTC.